The 19 T cell receptor beta chains below were found in one sample sequenced in a study of shared T cell receptors in the human thymus. Clones were sequenced by immunoSEQ multiplex PCR, and TCRdb holds only the in-frame ones, with some missing. The sample has some 760,000 clones, 70% to 90% seen once. These data also formed part of another study, on human thymus T cells.

Sequenced: thymocytes. Receptor source: a girl under three years old with a congenital heart defect.

The chain combines TRBV5-1 with TRBJ1-1; TRBD1 matches at 7 bases. The CDR3 is made up of 11 amino acids. Trimming took 4 bases from V and 10 from J; bases not matched to a gene: 4. Germline V gives CDR1 SGHRS, CDR2 YFSETQ. The CDR3 loop reads CASSAGGRAFF. The CDR3 bases are TGCGCCAGCAGCGCAGGGGGGAGAGCTTTCTTT. Supplemented by reference TRBV5-1 and TRBJ1-1, the full variable domain reads KAGVTQTPRYLIKTRGQQVTLSCSPISGHRSVSWYQQTPGQGLQFLFEYFSETQRNKGNFPGRFSGRQFSNSRSEMNVSTLELGDSALYLCASSAGGRAFFGQGTRLTVV.

Concerning this clone itself: A read error may produce the germline difference seen at one junction end. This CDR3 is also generated by other DNA sequences in the sample. The V and J genes are TRBV10-1 and TRBJ1-6; D is unresolved. The CDR3 spans 14 residues. CDR1 and CDR2 (germline): WNHNN, SYGVQD (reference sequence). This chain's CDR3 is CASSRGSQNSPLHF. The CDR3, as DNA: TGCGCCAGCTCGAGAGGGTCCCAAAATTCCCCCCTCCACTTT.

The chain recombines TRBV5-8 with TRBJ2-1, with TRBD2 matching over 15 bases. With 3 bases clipped from V and 7 bases from J, the junction kept 5 bases outside the gene matches. Germline values: CDR1 SGHTS, CDR2 YDEGEE. This CDR3 is built from 16 residues. The CDR3 DNA reads as TGTGCCAGCAGCTCACCGGGACTAGCGGGGGGTAATGAGCAGTTCTTC. Translated: CASSSPGLAGGNEQFF.

The chain is built from TRBV7-8 and TRBJ2-7, with D possibly TRBD2 on 6 matching bases. CDR3 size: 11 residues. Germline V lookup: CDR1 SGHVS, CDR2 FQNEAQ. Trimming removed 8 bases at V and 3 bases at J, with 8 bases between. This CDR3 is CASGGDYEQYF. The CDR3 nucleotides read TGTGCCAGCGGCGGGGACTACGAGCAGTACTTC.

V is TRBV5-8 and J is TRBJ2-5, with 9 bases that match TRBD1. This CDR3 has 13 residues. CDR1 and CDR2 (germline): SGHTS, YDEGEE. The J segment lost 4 bases and the V segment lost 7 bases, leaving 5 bases of the junction unmatched. The CDR3 sequence: CASHTGGPETQYF. DNA for the CDR3: TGTGCCAGCCACACAGGGGGCCCAGAGACCCAGTACTTC. Full variable domain (remainder filled in from reference TRBV5-8 and TRBJ2-5): EAGVTQSPTHLIKTRGQQATLRCSPISGHTSVYWYQQALGLGLQFLLWYDEGEERNRGNFPPRFSGRQFPNYSSELNVNALELEDSALYLCASHTGGPETQYFGPGTRLLVL.

The chain has TRBV7-9 and TRBJ2-4; TRBD1 might be the D (7 bases). Germline-derived CDR1 and CDR2 are SEHNR and FQNEAQ (reference sequence). The CDR3 covers 15 residues. V gave up 11 bases and J gave up 0 bases, with 17 bases separating them. This CDR3 is CAGSTGDLAKNIQYF. The CDR3 DNA reads as TGTGCCGGATCAACAGGGGACTTAGCCAAAAACATTCAGTACTTC.

This chain links TRBV15 with TRBJ2-7, with TRBD1 identical over 7 bases. Per the germline V gene, CDR1 is LNHNV and CDR2 is YYDKDF (reference sequence). The V gene end was trimmed by 0 bases and the J gene end by 4 bases; junction bases not matched to a gene: 9. The CDR3 loop spans 16 amino acids. The CDR3 DNA reads as TGTGCCACCAGCAGAGATGGTGGCCCCAGGGGGTACGAGCAGTACTTC. Amino acid sequence: CATSRDGGPRGYEQYF.

This chain uses TRBV5-1 with TRBJ2-7, with TRBD1 identical over 8 bases. J was trimmed by 5 bases and V by 1 base; bases with no gene match: 8. This CDR3 region has 15 residues. Germline loops: CDR1 SGHRS, CDR2 YFSETQ. The CDR3 nucleotides are TGCGCCAGCAGCTTGTACAGGGGGAAGAGCCACGAGCAGTACTTC. Amino acids: CASSLYRGKSHEQYF.

The chain uses TRBV25-1 and TRBJ2-5, with TRBD1 identical over 10 bases. Germline V gene sequence: CDR1 MGHDK, CDR2 SYGVNS. With 4 bases clipped from V and 5 bases from J, the junction kept 10 bases outside the gene matches. CDR3 length equals 16 residues. CDR3 nucleotide sequence: TGTGCCAGCAGTGCTGGGACAGGGGATTTGTGGGAGACCCAGTACTTC. It translates to CASSAGTGDLWETQYF.

The V gene is TRBV2, the J gene TRBJ2-3, with 8 bases lining up with TRBD2. Germline CDR1 and CDR2: SNHLY and FYNNEI. The trim removed 1 base at V and 2 bases at J, leaving 8 bases unmatched. This CDR3 region has 17 residues. The CDR3: CASSEGLAGSFTDTQYF. For the CDR3, the DNA is TGTGCCAGCAGTGAAGGTTTAGCGGGGTCCTTCACAGATACGCAGTATTTT.

The chain uses TRBV4-1 and TRBJ2-3; 14 nucleotides align to TRBD2. From germline, CDR1 is MGHRA and CDR2 YSYEKL. The ends lost 4 bases at V and 0 bases at J; junction bases unmatched: 6. This CDR3 contains 18 residues. The CDR3 region is CASSPGLAGGPSTDTQYF. CDR3 sequence (DNA): TGCGCCAGCAGCCCAGGACTAGCGGGGGGCCCTAGCACAGATACGCAGTATTTT.

The V gene is TRBV7-9, the J gene TRBJ2-7; 7 bases line up with TRBD2. Per germline, CDR1 SEHNR and CDR2 FQNEAQ (reference sequence). The CDR3 extends over 16 amino acids. Germline trimming cut 3 bases from V and 2 bases from J; bases unmatched to any gene: 10. Here the CDR3 reads CASSFRQQGLTYEQYF. CDR3 in DNA: TGTGCCAGCAGCTTCCGACAGCAGGGACTAACCTACGAGCAGTACTTC.

This clone was seen once. The chain is built from TRBV28 and TRBJ2-7; TRBD1 aligns across 7 bases. The CDR3 totals 16 residues. V lost 1 base to trimming and J lost 7 bases; unmatched junction nucleotides: 13. CDR1 is MDHEN and CDR2 is SYDVKM in the germline V gene. CDR3 nucleotides: TGTGCCAGCAGTTTATATCCGGGACAGACGTTAATTGAGCAGTACTTC. Encoded protein: CASSLYPGQTLIEQYF.

This clone was observed once. The gene calls are TRBV23-1 and TRBJ2-5, with D possibly matching TRBD1 (6 bases). TRBV23-1 belongs to the ORF category, with a function that is uncertain. The V gene lost 4 bases and the J gene lost 1 base, with 19 bases spanning the gap. The CDR3 contains 17 residues. CDR3 in amino acids: CASSPRPLDSRQETQYF. The CDR3 nucleotides read TGCGCCAGCAGTCCCCGACCGTTGGACAGCCGCCAAGAGACCCAGTACTTC.

This chain connects TRBV30 to TRBJ2-2; 9 positions match TRBD1. Germline-derived CDR1 and CDR2 are GTSNPN and SVGIG (reference sequence). The CDR3 loop spans 17 amino acids. After removal of 3 bases from V and 4 bases from J, the junction contained 12 bases not matched to a gene. CDR3 sequence reads: CAWRWWVRDRVTGELFF. The CDR3 region has the DNA TGTGCCTGGAGATGGTGGGTCCGGGACAGGGTCACCGGGGAGCTGTTTTTT.

V and J are TRBV4-3 and TRBJ2-1, with 14 positions matching TRBD2. The CDR3 extends over 19 amino acids. Trimming took 2 bases from V and 5 from J; bases not matched to a gene: 11. The germline V gene has CDR1 LGHNA and CDR2 YSLEER. The DNA of the CDR3 is TGCGCCAGCAGCCAACTCGGACTAGCGGGGGGCTCGTACCACAATGAGCAGTTCTTC. It translates to CASSQLGLAGGSYHNEQFF.

The chain recombines TRBV6-1 with TRBJ1-5; maybe TRBD1 (6 bases). There are 14 residues in the CDR3. The germline CDR1 and CDR2 sequences are MNHNS and SASEGT. Trimming took off 11 bases at V and 1 base at J, with 15 bases between the two ends. DNA of the CDR3: TGTGCCGGGGGAGGGGGTAGAAGCAATCAGCCCCAGCATTTT. Translation gives CAGGGGRSNQPQHF.

CDR3 nucleotides: TGTGCCAGCAGCTTAGGGGGGCAGTTCTACGAGCAGTACTTC. It is translated as CASSLGGQFYEQYF. V gene TRBV11-2 combines with J gene TRBJ2-7; the D gene is possibly TRBD1 (6 bases). From germline, CDR1 is SGHAT and CDR2 FQNNGV. The V end lost 1 base, the J end lost 3 bases, and 10 bases lay between the germline ends. CDR3 length equals 14 residues. Full variable domain (remainder filled in from reference TRBV11-2 and TRBJ2-7): EAGVAQSPRYKIIEKRQSVAFWCNPISGHATLYWYQQILGQGPKLLIQFQNNGVVDDSQLPKDRFSAERLKGVDSTLKIQPAKLEDSAVYLCASSLGGQFYEQYFGPGTRLTVT.

This chain uses TRBV6-1 with TRBJ2-1; D may be TRBD2 (5 bases). The CDR3 sequence is 16 residues long. Trimming removed 3 bases at V and 9 bases at J, with 21 bases between. Germline-derived CDR1 and CDR2 are MNHNS and SASEGT. The CDR3 bases are TGTGCCAGCAGTGAGCTTTTCGGACTCGGCGTGGCTGAGCAGTTCTTC. Its translation is CASSELFGLGVAEQFF.